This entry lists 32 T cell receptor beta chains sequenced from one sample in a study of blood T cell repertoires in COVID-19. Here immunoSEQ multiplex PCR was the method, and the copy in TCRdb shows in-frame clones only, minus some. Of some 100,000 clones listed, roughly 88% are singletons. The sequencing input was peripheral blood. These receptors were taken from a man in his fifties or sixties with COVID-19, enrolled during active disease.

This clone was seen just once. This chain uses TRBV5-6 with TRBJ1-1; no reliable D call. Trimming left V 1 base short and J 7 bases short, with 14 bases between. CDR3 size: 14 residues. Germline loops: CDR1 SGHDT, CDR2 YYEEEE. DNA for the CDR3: TGTGCCAGCAGCTTGCAATCCGGAGGGATTGAAGCTTTCTTT. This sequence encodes CASSLQSGGIEAFF.

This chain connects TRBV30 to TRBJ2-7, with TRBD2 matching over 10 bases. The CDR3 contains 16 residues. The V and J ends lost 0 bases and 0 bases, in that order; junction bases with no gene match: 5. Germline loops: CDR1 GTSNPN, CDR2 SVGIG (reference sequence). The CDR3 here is CAWSVRGLAYSYEQYF. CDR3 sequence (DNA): TGTGCCTGGAGTGTCAGGGGACTAGCGTACTCCTACGAGCAGTACTTC.

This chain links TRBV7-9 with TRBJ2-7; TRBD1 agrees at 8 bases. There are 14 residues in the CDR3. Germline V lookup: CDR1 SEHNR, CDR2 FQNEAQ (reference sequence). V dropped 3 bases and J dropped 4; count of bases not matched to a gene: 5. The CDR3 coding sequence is TGTGCCAGCAGCTTTTCAGGGGGCCGGTACGAGCAGTACTTC. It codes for CASSFSGGRYEQYF. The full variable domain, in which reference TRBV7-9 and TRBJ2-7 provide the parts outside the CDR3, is DTGVSQNPRHKITKRGQNVTFRCDPISEHNRLYWYRQTLGQGPEFLTYFQNEAQLEKSRLLSDRFSAERPKGSFSTLEIQRTEQGDSAMYLCASSFSGGRYEQYFGPGTRLTVT.

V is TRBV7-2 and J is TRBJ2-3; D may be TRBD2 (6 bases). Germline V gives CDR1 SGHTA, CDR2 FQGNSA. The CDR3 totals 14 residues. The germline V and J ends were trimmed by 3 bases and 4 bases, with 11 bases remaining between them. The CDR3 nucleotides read TGTGCCAGCAGCTTCGCTAGCGTACCAGATACGCAGTATTTT. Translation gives CASSFASVPDTQYF.

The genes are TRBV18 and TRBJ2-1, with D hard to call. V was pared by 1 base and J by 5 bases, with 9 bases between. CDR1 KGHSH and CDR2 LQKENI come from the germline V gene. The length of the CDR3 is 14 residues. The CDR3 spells CASSPQPGHNEQFF. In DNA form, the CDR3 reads TGTGCCAGCTCACCACAACCGGGTCACAATGAGCAGTTCTTC.

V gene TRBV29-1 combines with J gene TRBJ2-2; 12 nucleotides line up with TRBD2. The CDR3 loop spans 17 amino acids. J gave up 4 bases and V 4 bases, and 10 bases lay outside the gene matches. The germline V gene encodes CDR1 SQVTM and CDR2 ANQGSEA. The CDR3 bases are TGCAGCGTTGGTGAGACTAGCGGGGGAGTTGGCACCGGGGAGCTGTTTTTT. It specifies CSVGETSGGVGTGELFF.

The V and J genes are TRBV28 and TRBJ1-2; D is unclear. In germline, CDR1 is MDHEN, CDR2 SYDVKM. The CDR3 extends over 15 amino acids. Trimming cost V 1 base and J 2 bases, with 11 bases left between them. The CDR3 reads CASSLFGSGNYGYTF. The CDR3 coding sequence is TGTGCCAGCAGTTTATTCGGGTCTGGGAACTATGGCTACACCTTC.

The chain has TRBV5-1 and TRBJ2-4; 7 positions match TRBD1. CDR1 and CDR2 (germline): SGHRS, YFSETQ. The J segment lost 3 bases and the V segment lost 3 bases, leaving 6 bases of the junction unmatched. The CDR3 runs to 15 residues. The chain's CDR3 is CASSSGQPVKNIQYF. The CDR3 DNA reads TGCGCCAGCAGCTCGGGACAGCCTGTCAAAAACATTCAGTACTTC. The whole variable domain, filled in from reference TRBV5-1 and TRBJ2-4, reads KAGVTQTPRYLIKTRGQQVTLSCSPISGHRSVSWYQQTPGQGLQFLFEYFSETQRNKGNFPGRFSGRQFSNSRSEMNVSTLELGDSALYLCASSSGQPVKNIQYFGAGTRLSVL.

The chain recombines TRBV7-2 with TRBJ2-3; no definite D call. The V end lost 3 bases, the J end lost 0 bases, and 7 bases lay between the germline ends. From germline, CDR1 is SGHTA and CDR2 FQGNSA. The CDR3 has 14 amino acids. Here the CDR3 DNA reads TGTGCCAGCAGCTTTTCGCGCAGCACAGATACGCAGTATTTT. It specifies CASSFSRSTDTQYF.

The CDR3 is CALRGTYGYTF. CDR3 coding DNA: TGTGCCCTCCGGGGGACGTATGGCTACACCTTC. The chain has TRBV19 and TRBJ1-2; TRBD1 is a possible D gene (5 bases). The ends were cut back, 11 bases at V and 5 bases at J, with 12 bases in the middle. Germline CDR1 and CDR2: LNHDA and SQIVND (reference sequence). This CDR3 has 11 residues.

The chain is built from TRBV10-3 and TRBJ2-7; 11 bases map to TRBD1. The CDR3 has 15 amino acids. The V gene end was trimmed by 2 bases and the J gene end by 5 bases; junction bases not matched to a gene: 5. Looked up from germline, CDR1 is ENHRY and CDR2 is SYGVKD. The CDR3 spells CAISETWTGGHEQYF. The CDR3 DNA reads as TGTGCCATCAGTGAGACCTGGACAGGGGGCCACGAGCAGTACTTC.

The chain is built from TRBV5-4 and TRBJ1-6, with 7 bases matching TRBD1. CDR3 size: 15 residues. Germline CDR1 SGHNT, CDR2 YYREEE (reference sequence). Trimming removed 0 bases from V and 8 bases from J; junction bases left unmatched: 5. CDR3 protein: CASSLDRQGYSPLHF. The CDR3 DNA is TGTGCCAGCAGCTTGGACAGACAGGGTTATTCACCCCTCCACTTT.

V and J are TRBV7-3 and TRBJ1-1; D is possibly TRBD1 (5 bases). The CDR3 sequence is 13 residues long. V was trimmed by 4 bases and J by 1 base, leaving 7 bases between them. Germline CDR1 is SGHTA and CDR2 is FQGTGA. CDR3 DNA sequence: TGTGCCAGCAGCTCCACAGGGAACACTGAAGCTTTCTTT. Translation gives CASSSTGNTEAFF.

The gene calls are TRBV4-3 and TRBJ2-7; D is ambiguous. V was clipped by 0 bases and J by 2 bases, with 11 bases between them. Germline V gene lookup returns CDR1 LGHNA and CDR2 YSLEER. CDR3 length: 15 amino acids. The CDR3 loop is CASSQDRSEAYEQYF. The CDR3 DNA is TGCGCCAGCAGCCAAGATAGAAGTGAAGCCTACGAGCAGTACTTC.

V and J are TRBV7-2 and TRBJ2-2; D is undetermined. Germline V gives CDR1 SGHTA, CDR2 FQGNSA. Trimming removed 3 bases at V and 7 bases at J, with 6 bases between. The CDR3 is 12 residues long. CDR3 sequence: CASSFPFGELFF. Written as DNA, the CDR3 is TGTGCCAGCAGCTTCCCGTTCGGGGAGCTGTTTTTT.

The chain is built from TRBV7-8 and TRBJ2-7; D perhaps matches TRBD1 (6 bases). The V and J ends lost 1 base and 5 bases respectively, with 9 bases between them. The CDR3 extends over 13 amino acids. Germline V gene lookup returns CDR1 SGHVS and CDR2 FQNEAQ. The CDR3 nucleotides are TGTGCCAGCAGCTTAGACAGGGAACACGAGCAGTACTTC. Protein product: CASSLDREHEQYF.

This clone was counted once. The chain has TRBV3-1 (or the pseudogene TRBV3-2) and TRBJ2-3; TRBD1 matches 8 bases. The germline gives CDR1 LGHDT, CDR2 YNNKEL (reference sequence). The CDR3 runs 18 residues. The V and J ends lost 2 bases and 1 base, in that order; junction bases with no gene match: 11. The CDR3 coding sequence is TGTGCCAGCAGCCAACATCCAGGGGGCGCGGTCGGCACAGATACGCAGTATTTT. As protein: CASSQHPGGAVGTDTQYF.

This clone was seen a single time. The CDR3 nucleotides are TGTGCCAGCAGCCAGCGGACAGGGGCTCGGAATTCACCCCTCCACTTT. Amino acids: CASSQRTGARNSPLHF. V gene TRBV7-2 combines with J gene TRBJ1-6; 9 bases align to TRBD1. The ends lost 5 bases at V and 7 bases at J; junction bases unmatched: 9. This CDR3 spans 16 amino acids. Germline CDR1 and CDR2: SGHTA and FQGNSA.

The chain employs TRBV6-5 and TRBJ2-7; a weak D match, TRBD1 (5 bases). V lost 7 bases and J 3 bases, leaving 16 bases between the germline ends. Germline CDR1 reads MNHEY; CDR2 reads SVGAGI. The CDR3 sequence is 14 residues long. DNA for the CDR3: TGTGCCAGCATCCTACAGGAGCTATACTACGAGCAGTACTTC. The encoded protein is CASILQELYYEQYF.

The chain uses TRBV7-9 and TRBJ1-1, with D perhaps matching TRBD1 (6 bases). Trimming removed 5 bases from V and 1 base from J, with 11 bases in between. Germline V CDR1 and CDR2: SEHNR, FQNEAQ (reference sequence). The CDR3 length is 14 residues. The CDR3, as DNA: TGTGCCAGCAGCCGTCAGACAGGGAACACTGAAGCTTTCTTT. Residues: CASSRQTGNTEAFF.

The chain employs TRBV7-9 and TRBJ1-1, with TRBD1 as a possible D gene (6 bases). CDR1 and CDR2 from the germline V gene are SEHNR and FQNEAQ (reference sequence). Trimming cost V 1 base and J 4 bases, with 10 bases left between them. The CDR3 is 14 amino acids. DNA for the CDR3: TGTGCCAGCAGCTTAGGACAGGTGGGCACTGAAGCTTTCTTT. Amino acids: CASSLGQVGTEAFF. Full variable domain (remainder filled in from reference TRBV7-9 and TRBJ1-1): DTGVSQNPRHKITKRGQNVTFRCDPISEHNRLYWYRQTLGQGPEFLTYFQNEAQLEKSRLLSDRFSAERPKGSFSTLEIQRTEQGDSAMYLCASSLGQVGTEAFFGQGTRLTVV.

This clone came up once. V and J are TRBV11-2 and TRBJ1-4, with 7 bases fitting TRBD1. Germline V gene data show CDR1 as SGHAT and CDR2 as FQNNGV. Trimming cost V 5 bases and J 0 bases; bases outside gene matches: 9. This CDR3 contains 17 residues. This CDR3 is CASSTRTGRTTNEKLFF. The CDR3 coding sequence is TGTGCCAGCAGCACCCGGACAGGAAGAACAACTAATGAAAAACTGTTTTTT.

CDR3 in amino acids: CASSHGGQETQYF. The CDR3 region has the DNA TGTGCCAGCAGCCACGGGGGGCAAGAGACCCAGTACTTC. This sequence joins TRBV3-1 (or the pseudogene TRBV3-2) and TRBJ2-5, with 7 nucleotides matching TRBD2. The ends lost 3 bases at V and 2 bases at J; junction bases unmatched: 0. In germline, CDR1 is LGHDT, CDR2 YNNKEL (reference sequence). This CDR3 is 13 amino acids long.

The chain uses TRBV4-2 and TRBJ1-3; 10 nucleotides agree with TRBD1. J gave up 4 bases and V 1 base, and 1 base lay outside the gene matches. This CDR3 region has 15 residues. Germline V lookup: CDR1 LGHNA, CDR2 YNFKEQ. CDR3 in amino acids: CASSQGQGAGNTIYF. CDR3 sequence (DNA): TGTGCCAGCAGCCAAGGACAGGGGGCCGGAAACACCATATATTTT.

In DNA, the CDR3 is TGTGCCAGCAGCGTCGGAGGGCGCGTGGGTGAAAAACTGTTTTTT. Amino acid sequence: CASSVGGRVGEKLFF. The genes are TRBV7-3 and TRBJ1-4; D gene uncertain. The CDR3 covers 15 residues. CDR1 and CDR2 from the germline V gene are SGHTA and FQGTGA. V was cut by 5 bases and J by 7 bases, with 17 bases left in between.

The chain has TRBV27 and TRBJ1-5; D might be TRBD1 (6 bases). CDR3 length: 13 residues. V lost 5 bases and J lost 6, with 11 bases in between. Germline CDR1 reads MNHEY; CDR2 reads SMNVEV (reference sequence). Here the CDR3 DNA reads TGTGCCAGCAGTCCCAGGGGTGGTCAGCCCCAGCATTTT. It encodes CASSPRGGQPQHF.

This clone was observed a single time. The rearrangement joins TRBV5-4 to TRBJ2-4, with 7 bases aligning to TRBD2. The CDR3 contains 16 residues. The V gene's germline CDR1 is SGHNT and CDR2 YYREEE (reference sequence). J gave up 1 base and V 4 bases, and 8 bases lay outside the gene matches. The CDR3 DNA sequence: TGTGCCAGCAGCGCGGAAGTCGGGGGGGCCAAAAACATTCAGTACTTC. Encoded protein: CASSAEVGGAKNIQYF.

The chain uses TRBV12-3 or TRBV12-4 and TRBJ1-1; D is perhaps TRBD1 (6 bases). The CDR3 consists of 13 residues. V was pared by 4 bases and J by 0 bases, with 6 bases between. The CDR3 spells CASSWTVNTEAFF. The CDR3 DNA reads TGTGCCAGCAGTTGGACAGTGAACACTGAAGCTTTCTTT.

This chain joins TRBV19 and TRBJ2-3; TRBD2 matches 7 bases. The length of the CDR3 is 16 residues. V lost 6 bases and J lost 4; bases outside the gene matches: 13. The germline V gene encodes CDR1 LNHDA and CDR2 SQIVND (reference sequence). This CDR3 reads CASSLTRGGGPDTQYF. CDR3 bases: TGTGCCAGTAGCCTAACTCGTGGCGGGGGACCAGATACGCAGTATTTT. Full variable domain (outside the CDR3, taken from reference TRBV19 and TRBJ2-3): DGGITQSPKYLFRKEGQNVTLSCEQNLNHDAMYWYRQDPGQGLRLIYYSQIVNDFQKGDIAEGYSVSREKKESFPLTVTSAQKNPTAFYLCASSLTRGGGPDTQYFGPGTRLTVL.

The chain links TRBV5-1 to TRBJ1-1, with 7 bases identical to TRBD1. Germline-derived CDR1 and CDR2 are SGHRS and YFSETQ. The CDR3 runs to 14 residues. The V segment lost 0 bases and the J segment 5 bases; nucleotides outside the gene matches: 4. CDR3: CASSLANRGTEAFF. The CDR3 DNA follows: TGCGCCAGCAGCTTGGCCAACAGGGGTACTGAAGCTTTCTTT.

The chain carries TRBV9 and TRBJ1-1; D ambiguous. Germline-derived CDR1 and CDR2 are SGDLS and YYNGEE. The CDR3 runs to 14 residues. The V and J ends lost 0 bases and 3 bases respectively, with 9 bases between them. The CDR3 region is CASSVALSDTEAFF. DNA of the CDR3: TGTGCCAGCAGCGTAGCTCTTTCGGACACTGAAGCTTTCTTT.

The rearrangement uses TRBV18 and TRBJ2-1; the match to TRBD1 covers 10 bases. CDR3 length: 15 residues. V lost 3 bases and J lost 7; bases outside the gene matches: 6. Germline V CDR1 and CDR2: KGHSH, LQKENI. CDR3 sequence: CASSPGTGAWNEQFF. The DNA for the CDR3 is TGTGCCAGCTCACCGGGGACAGGGGCTTGGAATGAGCAGTTCTTC.